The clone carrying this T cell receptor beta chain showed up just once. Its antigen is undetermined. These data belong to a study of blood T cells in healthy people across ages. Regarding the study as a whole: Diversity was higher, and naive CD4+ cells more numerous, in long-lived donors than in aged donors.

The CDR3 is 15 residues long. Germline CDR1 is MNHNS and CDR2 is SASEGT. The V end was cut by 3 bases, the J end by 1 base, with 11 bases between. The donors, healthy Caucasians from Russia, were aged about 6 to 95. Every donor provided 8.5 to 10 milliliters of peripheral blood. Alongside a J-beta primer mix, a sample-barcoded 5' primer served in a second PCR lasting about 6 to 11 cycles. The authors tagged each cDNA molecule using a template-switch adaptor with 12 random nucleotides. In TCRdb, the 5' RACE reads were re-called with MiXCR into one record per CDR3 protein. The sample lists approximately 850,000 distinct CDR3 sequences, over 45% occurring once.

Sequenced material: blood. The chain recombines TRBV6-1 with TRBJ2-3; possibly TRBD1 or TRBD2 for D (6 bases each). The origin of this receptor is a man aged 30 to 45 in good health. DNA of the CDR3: TGTGCCAGCAGTGAGGGGGGCGCTGGCACAGATACGCAGTATTTT. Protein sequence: CASSEGGAGTDTQYF.